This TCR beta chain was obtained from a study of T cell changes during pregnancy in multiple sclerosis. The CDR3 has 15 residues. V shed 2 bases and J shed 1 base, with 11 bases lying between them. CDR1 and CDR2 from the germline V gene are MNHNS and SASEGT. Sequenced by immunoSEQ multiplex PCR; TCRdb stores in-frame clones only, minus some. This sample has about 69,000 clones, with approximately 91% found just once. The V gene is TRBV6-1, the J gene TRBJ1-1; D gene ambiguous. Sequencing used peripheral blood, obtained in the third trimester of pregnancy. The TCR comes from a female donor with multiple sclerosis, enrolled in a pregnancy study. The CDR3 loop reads CASSEYEGANTEAFF. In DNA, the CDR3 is TGTGCCAGCAGTGAATACGAGGGTGCGAACACTGAAGCTTTCTTT.